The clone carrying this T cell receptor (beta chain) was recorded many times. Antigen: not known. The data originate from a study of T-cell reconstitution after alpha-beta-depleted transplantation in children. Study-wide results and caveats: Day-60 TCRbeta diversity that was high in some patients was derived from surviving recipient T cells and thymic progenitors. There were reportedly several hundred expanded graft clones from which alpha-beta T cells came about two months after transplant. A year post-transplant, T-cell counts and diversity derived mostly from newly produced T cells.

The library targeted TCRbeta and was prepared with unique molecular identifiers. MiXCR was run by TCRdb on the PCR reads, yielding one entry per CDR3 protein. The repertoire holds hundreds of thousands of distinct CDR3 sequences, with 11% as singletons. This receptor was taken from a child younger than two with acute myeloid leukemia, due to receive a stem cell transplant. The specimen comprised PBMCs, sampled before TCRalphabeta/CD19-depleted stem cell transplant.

The CDR3: CASSQDVLGTVPSGNTIYF. The CDR3, as DNA: TGTGCCAGCAGCCAAGATGTCCTGGGGACAGTCCCCTCTGGAAACACCATATATTTT. The rearrangement joins TRBV3-1 to TRBJ1-3; 7 bases map to TRBD1. Germline V gives CDR1 LGHDT, CDR2 YNNKEL (reference sequence). Unmatched junction bases numbered 11, after V lost 0 bases and J lost 0 bases. The CDR3 is made up of 19 amino acids.